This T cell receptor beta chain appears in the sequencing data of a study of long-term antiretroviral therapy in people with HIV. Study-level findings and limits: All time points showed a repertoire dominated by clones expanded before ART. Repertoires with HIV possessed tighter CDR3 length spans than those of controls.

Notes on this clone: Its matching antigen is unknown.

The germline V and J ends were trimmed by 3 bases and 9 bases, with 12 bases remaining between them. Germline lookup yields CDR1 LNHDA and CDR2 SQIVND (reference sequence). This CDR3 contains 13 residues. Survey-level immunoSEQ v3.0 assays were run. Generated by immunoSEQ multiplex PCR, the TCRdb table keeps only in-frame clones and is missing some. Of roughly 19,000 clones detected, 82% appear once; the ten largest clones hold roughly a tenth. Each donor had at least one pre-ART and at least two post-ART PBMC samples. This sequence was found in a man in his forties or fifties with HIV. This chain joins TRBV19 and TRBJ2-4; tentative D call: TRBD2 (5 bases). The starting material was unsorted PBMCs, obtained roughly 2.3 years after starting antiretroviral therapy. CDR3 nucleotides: TGTGCCAGTAGTATGGGCACGGCGGGCATTCAGTACTTC. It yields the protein CASSMGTAGIQYF.